One sample yielded the 27 T cell receptor beta chains listed below, sequenced in a study of T cell changes during pregnancy in multiple sclerosis. Profiled with immunoSEQ multiplex PCR; TCRdb holds only in-frame clones, not every one. The sample lists around 80,000 clones, just over 90% seen once, with 2.6% in the top ten. The sequenced sample was peripheral blood, obtained before pregnancy. The receptors shown here come from a female donor with multiple sclerosis, enrolled in a pregnancy study.

The chain links TRBV7-8 to TRBJ1-1; D gene unclear. CDR1 SGHVS and CDR2 FQNEAQ come from the germline V gene. The CDR3 totals 11 residues. V lost 5 bases and J lost 3, with 4 bases in between. CDR3 sequence: CASSADTEAFF. CDR3 DNA sequence: TGTGCCAGCAGCGCGGACACTGAAGCTTTCTTT.

The chain uses TRBV5-1 and TRBJ2-3, with unresolved D. The V gene's germline CDR1 is SGHRS and CDR2 YFSETQ. Deletions cut 0 bases from V and 4 bases from J, with 9 bases between. The CDR3 consists of 14 residues. CDR3 DNA sequence: TGCGCCAGCAGCTTGGACAGATTCCCAGATACGCAGTATTTT. It encodes CASSLDRFPDTQYF.

About this clone: Distinct nucleotide sequences in the sample also encode this CDR3. The chain carries TRBV29-1 and TRBJ2-7; 7 bases match TRBD2. Germline assignment: CDR1 SQVTM and CDR2 ANQGSEA. V was pared by 6 bases and J by 1 base, with 0 bases of the junction left unmatched. The CDR3 contains 11 residues. Here the CDR3 reads CSVGGSYEQYF. CDR3 sequence (DNA): TGCAGCGTCGGGGGGTCCTACGAGCAGTACTTC.

V usage is TRBV28 and J usage is TRBJ1-5; D is unclear. CDR3 length: 11 residues. From germline, CDR1 is MDHEN and CDR2 SYDVKM. Trimming shortened V by 8 bases and J by 4 bases, and 6 bases separated the two germline ends. CDR3 amino acids: CASGVNQPQHF. In nucleotides, the CDR3 is TGTGCCAGCGGAGTGAATCAGCCCCAGCATTTT.

The chain couples TRBV7-9 to TRBJ1-2; a weak D match, TRBD1 (6 bases). The germline V gene encodes CDR1 SEHNR and CDR2 FQNEAQ (reference sequence). CDR3 length: 13 amino acids. Trimming took 5 bases from V and 1 from J, leaving 8 bases between them. CDR3 DNA sequence: TGTGCCAGCAGCCGGACAGATAACTATGGCTACACCTTC. This codes for CASSRTDNYGYTF.

The chain combines TRBV25-1 with TRBJ1-2; possibly TRBD1 for D (5 bases). The CDR3 is 15 residues long. V was trimmed by 2 bases and J by 0 bases, leaving 10 bases between them. CDR1 is MGHDK and CDR2 is SYGVNS in the germline V gene. CDR3 amino acids: CASSEAGPPNYGYTF. For the CDR3, the DNA is TGTGCCAGCAGTGAAGCGGGGCCTCCTAACTATGGCTACACCTTC.

This chain connects TRBV5-1 to TRBJ2-4, with 8 bases identical to TRBD1. The length of the CDR3 is 16 residues. The trim removed 4 bases at V and 1 base at J, leaving 7 bases unmatched. Germline V gene sequence: CDR1 SGHRS, CDR2 YFSETQ. The CDR3 DNA reads TGCGCCAGCAGCGGGTACCGGGACAGGGCCAAAAACATTCAGTACTTC. Protein product: CASSGYRDRAKNIQYF.

This chain joins TRBV10-3 and TRBJ2-3, with 10 positions matching TRBD2. Germline CDR1 ENHRY, CDR2 SYGVKD. The CDR3 is 18 residues long. V shed 2 bases, J shed 0 bases, and the junction held 8 bases outside the gene matches. Here the CDR3 DNA reads TGTGCCATCAGTGAGGATACGAGACTAGCGGGCAGCACAGATACGCAGTATTTT. Translating gives CAISEDTRLAGSTDTQYF.

The chain joins TRBV6-4 to TRBJ2-1, with 8 bases that match TRBD2. The germline V gene encodes CDR1 MRHNA and CDR2 SNTAGT. Unmatched junction bases numbered 22, after V lost 0 bases and J lost 6 bases. This CDR3 spans 21 amino acids. CDR3 coding DNA: TGTGCCAGCAGTGACTCCTTCATCCGGGTTCGAGCGGGAGAAGAAGGCAATGAGCAGTTCTTC. Translated: CASSDSFIRVRAGEEGNEQFF.

The chain couples TRBV7-2 to TRBJ1-1; D is unresolved. V was clipped by 4 bases and J by 1 base, with 13 bases between them. The length of the CDR3 is 15 residues. Germline V gives CDR1 SGHTA, CDR2 FQGNSA. CDR3: CASSSDPGGNTEAFF. The DNA of the CDR3 is TGTGCCAGCAGCTCAGACCCAGGTGGGAACACTGAAGCTTTCTTT. The full variable domain, rest sourced from reference TRBV7-2 and TRBJ1-1, is GAGVSQSPSNKVTEKGKDVELRCDPISGHTALYWYRQSLGQGLEFLIYFQGNSAPDKSGLPSDRFSAERTGGSVSTLTIQRTQQEDSAVYLCASSSDPGGNTEAFFGQGTRLTVV.

V and J are TRBV5-6 and TRBJ1-5, with D hard to call. This CDR3 spans 14 amino acids. The V end lost 0 bases, the J end lost 1 base, and 5 bases lay between the germline ends. The germline V gene encodes CDR1 SGHDT and CDR2 YYEEEE. In DNA, the CDR3 is TGTGCCAGCAGCTTGGCCCTAAGCAATCAGCCCCAGCATTTT. This encodes CASSLALSNQPQHF.

The chain uses TRBV6-1 and TRBJ2-7; D unclear. Between the trimmed V and J ends, which lost 4 bases and 0 bases, there was a span of 7 bases. This CDR3 comprises 13 residues. Germline V lookup: CDR1 MNHNS, CDR2 SASEGT. The chain's CDR3 is CASSVEFSYEQYF. The DNA of the CDR3 is TGTGCCAGCAGTGTGGAGTTCTCCTACGAGCAGTACTTC.

J is TRBJ2-1 and V is TRBV9; D perhaps matches TRBD1 (6 bases). Germline V lookup: CDR1 SGDLS, CDR2 YYNGEE. V lost 4 bases to trimming and J lost 4 bases, with 12 bases between them. The CDR3 contains 14 residues. CDR3 nucleotides: TGTGCCAGCAGCCCCAGGGGCCAGTACAATGAGCAGTTCTTC. Amino acids: CASSPRGQYNEQFF.

The CDR3 loop reads CASSIDRSTNEKLFF. For the CDR3, the DNA is TGTGCCAGTAGTATAGATCGGTCAACTAATGAAAAACTGTTTTTT. This sequence joins TRBV19 and TRBJ1-4; D uncertain. In germline, CDR1 is LNHDA, CDR2 SQIVND (reference sequence). Trimming took 0 bases from V and 0 from J, leaving 5 bases between them. This CDR3 comprises 15 residues.

The gene calls are TRBV6-5 and TRBJ1-1, with TRBD1 identical over 8 bases. This CDR3 spans 15 amino acids. V was pared by 0 bases and J by 1 base, with 1 base of the junction left unmatched. Germline loops: CDR1 MNHEY, CDR2 SVGAGI. CDR3 sequence: CASSYSGTGNTEAFF. The CDR3 nucleotides read TGTGCCAGCAGTTACTCCGGGACAGGGAACACTGAAGCTTTCTTT.

The chain carries TRBV9 and TRBJ2-5, with TRBD1 matching 10 bases. Trimming at V came to 3 bases and at J to 1 base, leaving 9 bases not matched to a gene. This CDR3 region has 17 residues. Per the germline V gene, CDR1 is SGDLS and CDR2 is YYNGEE. The CDR3 loop reads CASSDSRQGAVQETQYF. CDR3 coding DNA: TGTGCCAGCAGCGACTCCAGACAGGGGGCGGTCCAAGAGACCCAGTACTTC.

The J gene is TRBJ2-7, the V gene TRBV5-1, with D uncertain. CDR3 length equals 15 residues. CDR1 and CDR2 from the germline V gene are SGHRS and YFSETQ. V was trimmed by 0 bases and J by 6 bases, leaving 16 bases between them. For the CDR3, the DNA is TGCGCCAGCAGCTTGGCGCCGACTCAACTCGTCGAGCAGTACTTC. It encodes CASSLAPTQLVEQYF.

The chain links TRBV6-5 to TRBJ2-2; 8 bases match TRBD2. Germline-derived CDR1 and CDR2 are MNHEY and SVGAGI. The CDR3 consists of 14 residues. The ends lost 8 bases at V and 6 bases at J; junction bases unmatched: 8. As DNA, the CDR3 is TGTGCCAGCGCTGGACTAGCCAGATCCGGGGAGCTGTTTTTT. This translates into CASAGLARSGELFF.

The genes are TRBV28 and TRBJ2-3; D unclear. V shed 5 bases and J shed 6 bases, with 9 bases lying between them. The CDR3 length is 12 residues. Germline-derived CDR1 and CDR2 are MDHEN and SYDVKM. The CDR3 DNA is TGTGCCAGCAGTCCCGGGTGGGATACGCAGTATTTT. It translates to CASSPGWDTQYF.

This chain uses TRBV5-1 with TRBJ2-2; D may be TRBD1 (5 bases). This CDR3 spans 16 amino acids. Trimming cost V 0 bases and J 0 bases, with 9 bases left between them. CDR1 SGHRS and CDR2 YFSETQ come from the germline V gene. Here the CDR3 reads CASSLVPTANTGELFF. The CDR3 bases are TGCGCCAGCAGCTTGGTACCGACAGCGAACACCGGGGAGCTGTTTTTT.

The chain carries TRBV4-2 and TRBJ2-3, with 9 bases aligning to TRBD2. The length of the CDR3 is 20 residues. The V gene end was trimmed by 0 bases and the J gene end by 2 bases; junction bases not matched to a gene: 15. Germline V CDR1 and CDR2: LGHNA, YNFKEQ. The CDR3 loop is CASSQDQLAGLGGVTDTQYF. CDR3 DNA sequence: TGTGCCAGCAGCCAAGATCAACTAGCGGGTCTAGGAGGCGTCACAGATACGCAGTATTTT.

The V call is TRBV27, the J call TRBJ2-7; 7 bases agree with TRBD2. Germline-derived CDR1 and CDR2 are MNHEY and SMNVEV (reference sequence). V lost 2 bases, J lost 5 bases, and 9 bases stayed unmatched. The CDR3 spans 15 residues. The CDR3 bases are TGTGCCAGCAGTTTAGGTGGGAGGGCCGACGACGAGCAGTACTTC. Its protein product is CASSLGGRADDEQYF.

As regards this clone: At one end, the junction sequence differs from germline, possibly due to a read error. This chain connects TRBV7-7 to TRBJ2-5; TRBD1 is a possible D gene (8 bases). Germline V gives CDR1 SSHAT, CDR2 FNYEAQ (reference sequence). The CDR3 covers 13 residues. The CDR3 protein is CASSGDRQETQYF. DNA of the CDR3: TGTGCTAGCAGCGGGGACAGGCAAGAGACCCAGTACTTC.

J is TRBJ1-2 and V is TRBV28; unclear D gene. V shed 7 bases and J shed 7 bases, with 13 bases lying between them. The CDR3 is 12 residues long. Germline V CDR1 and CDR2: MDHEN, SYDVKM. The DNA for the CDR3 is TGTGCCAGCAACCTCCCCTACGCTGGCTACACCTTC. This sequence encodes CASNLPYAGYTF.

The V call is TRBV4-3, the J call TRBJ2-3; TRBD2 might be the D (5 bases). The germline V and J ends were trimmed by 5 bases and 8 bases, with 11 bases remaining between them. The germline gives CDR1 LGHNA, CDR2 YSLEER. This CDR3 is 12 amino acids long. CDR3 loop: CASSYDRGTQYF. As DNA, the CDR3 is TGCGCCAGCAGCTACGACCGGGGTACGCAGTATTTT.

This clone was seen a single time. The V and J genes are TRBV5-1 and TRBJ2-1, with 10 bases fitting TRBD2. Trimming removed 4 bases from V and 5 bases from J; junction bases left unmatched: 6. The CDR3 runs to 15 residues. CDR1 is SGHRS and CDR2 is YFSETQ in the germline V gene. CDR3 sequence: CASSQLAGPDNEQFF. In DNA form, the CDR3 reads TGCGCCAGCAGCCAACTAGCGGGACCGGACAATGAGCAGTTCTTC.

V gene TRBV6-1 combines with J gene TRBJ2-1; the D is unclear. The germline V gene encodes CDR1 MNHNS and CDR2 SASEGT. The length of the CDR3 is 12 residues. Trimming took 4 bases from V and 6 from J, leaving 7 bases between them. This chain's CDR3 is CASSGYSNEQFF. The CDR3, as DNA: TGTGCCAGCAGTGGATACAGCAATGAGCAGTTCTTC.